Given below is one T cell receptor beta chain in context. The CDR3 totals 15 residues. With 3 bases clipped from V and 0 bases from J, the junction kept 2 bases outside the gene matches. The V gene's germline CDR1 is SGHNT and CDR2 YYREEE (reference sequence). Original processing methods: Scientists estimated how many nucleated cells there were by amplifying reference gene primers. TCRdb's table, derived via immunoSEQ multiplex PCR, lists solely in-frame clones and lacks some. The DNA was the basis for D and trimming; V, J and clone size are from that table. The repertoire holds a few hundred thousand clones, with around 90% as singletons. This sample was included in a study of blood T cell repertoires in COVID-19. The overall study: There were acute and convalescent COVID-19 samples, and they came from the United States, Italy and Spain. T cells, B-cell-depleted T cells, or PBMCs provided the cDNA or gDNA that served as material.

Specimen: peripheral blood. This receptor was taken from a man aged 45 to 65 with active or convalescent COVID-19. The rearrangement joins TRBV5-4 to TRBJ2-1, with TRBD2 matching over 8 bases. CDR3: CASSSGTSSYNEQFF. Written as DNA, the CDR3 is TGTGCCAGCAGCTCCGGGACTAGCTCCTACAATGAGCAGTTCTTC.